The 14 T cell receptor beta chains in this list originate from one sample, sequenced in a study of T cell responses to AZD1222 COVID-19 vaccine. Assay: immunoSEQ multiplex PCR; the TCRdb copy retains only in-frame clones and omits some. Altogether 150,000 to 200,000 clones are present, 94% being singletons, with the ten largest covering approximately 0.64%. Sequencing was performed on peripheral blood, taken on day 0 of AZD1222 vaccination. Receptors were obtained from an adult in good health.

The chain uses TRBV30 and TRBJ2-7, with D maybe TRBD1 (5 bases). Trimming shortened V by 0 bases and J by 3 bases, and 15 bases separated the two germline ends. CDR3 length: 15 residues. Germline values: CDR1 GTSNPN, CDR2 SVGIG (reference sequence). The CDR3 nucleotides are TGTGCCTGGAGTGTAGGACATACCTCTCTCTACGAGCAGTACTTC. This sequence encodes CAWSVGHTSLYEQYF.

The V call is TRBV19, the J call TRBJ1-4; 12 bases line up with TRBD1. Germline V CDR1 and CDR2: LNHDA, SQIVND (reference sequence). V gave up 4 bases and J gave up 1 base; unmatched junction bases: 1. The CDR3 has 16 residues. Written as DNA, the CDR3 is TGTGCCAGTAGTAGGGACAGGGGGCGAACTAATGAAAAACTGTTTTTT. Amino acid sequence: CASSRDRGRTNEKLFF.

The chain couples TRBV5-8 to TRBJ1-1, with D unclear. CDR1 and CDR2 from the germline V gene are SGHTS and YDEGEE. Between the trimmed V and J ends, which lost 3 bases and 8 bases, there was a span of 17 bases. CDR3 length: 14 residues. The CDR3 region has the DNA TGTGCCAGCAGCTACCGGACGGGCCTGAAGGAAGCTTTCTTT. Translation gives CASSYRTGLKEAFF.

This clone showed up just a few times. This sequence joins TRBV27 and TRBJ1-2, with 12 bases that match TRBD1. Germline V lookup: CDR1 MNHEY, CDR2 SMNVEV (reference sequence). V was clipped by 5 bases and J by 8 bases; unmatched bases: 6. CDR3 length equals 14 residues. CDR3 sequence reads: CASSILGTGGGYTF. The CDR3 DNA reads as TGTGCCAGCAGTATTCTCGGGACAGGGGGCGGCTACACCTTC.

V and J are TRBV7-9 and TRBJ2-1; 8 bases are a match to TRBD2. Trimming removed 5 bases from V and 7 bases from J; junction bases left unmatched: 10. CDR1 and CDR2 from the germline V gene are SEHNR and FQNEAQ (reference sequence). The CDR3 has 15 residues. The chain's CDR3 is CASSPMGGGGNEQFF. The CDR3 nucleotides are TGTGCCAGCAGCCCGATGGGGGGCGGGGGGAATGAGCAGTTCTTC.

As to this clone: The sample holds other DNA sequences that translate to the same CDR3. This chain links TRBV5-1 with TRBJ1-1, with D possibly TRBD1 on 5 matching bases. Germline V gives CDR1 SGHRS, CDR2 YFSETQ. V was shortened by 5 bases and J by 3 bases, with 5 bases between the two germline ends. The CDR3 extends over 11 amino acids. The CDR3 DNA reads as TGCGCCAGCAGGGGGGACACTGAAGCTTTCTTT. Translation gives CASRGDTEAFF. The variable domain in full, with the rest retrieved from reference TRBV5-1 and TRBJ1-1, is KAGVTQTPRYLIKTRGQQVTLSCSPISGHRSVSWYQQTPGQGLQFLFEYFSETQRNKGNFPGRFSGRQFSNSRSEMNVSTLELGDSALYLCASRGDTEAFFGQGTRLTVV.

This chain connects TRBV7-8 to TRBJ2-2; D is unclear. The germline CDR1 and CDR2 sequences are SGHVS and FQNEAQ. With 5 bases removed from V and 2 bases from J, the gap between germline ends came to 6 bases. The CDR3 contains 13 residues. This CDR3 reads CASSPRNTGELFF. For the CDR3, the DNA is TGTGCCAGCAGCCCAAGAAACACCGGGGAGCTGTTTTTT. The whole variable domain, filled in from reference TRBV7-8 and TRBJ2-2, reads GAGVSQSPRYKVAKRGQDVALRCDPISGHVSLFWYQQALGQGPEFLTYFQNEAQLDKSGLPSDRFFAERPEGSVSTLKIQRTQQEDSAVYLCASSPRNTGELFFGEGSRLTVL.

V is TRBV19 and J is TRBJ2-2; no reliable D call. The CDR3 sequence is 13 residues long. The germline V and J ends were trimmed by 5 bases and 6 bases, with 10 bases remaining between them. CDR1 LNHDA and CDR2 SQIVND come from the germline V gene (reference sequence). CDR3 coding DNA: TGTGCCAGTAGTCCCCCTCCTGCCGGGGAGCTGTTTTTT. This sequence encodes CASSPPPAGELFF.

CDR3 amino acids: CSVLGPWAGANTDTQYF. DNA for the CDR3: TGCAGCGTTCTCGGGCCGTGGGCGGGAGCGAACACAGATACGCAGTATTTT. The chain employs TRBV29-1 and TRBJ2-3, with 7 bases aligning to TRBD2. The CDR3 sequence is 17 residues long. The V gene end was trimmed by 5 bases and the J gene end by 2 bases; junction bases not matched to a gene: 16. The germline CDR1 and CDR2 sequences are SQVTM and ANQGSEA.

The J gene is TRBJ2-1, the V gene TRBV12-3 or TRBV12-4; D is undetermined. The V end lost 2 bases, the J end lost 12 bases, and 11 bases lay between the germline ends. The CDR3 extends over 12 amino acids. CDR3 protein: CASSLQASGQFF. The DNA of the CDR3 is TGTGCCAGCAGTTTACAAGCGAGTGGGCAGTTCTTC.

The chain links TRBV18 to TRBJ1-4; D is perhaps TRBD1 (5 bases). The germline V gene has CDR1 KGHSH and CDR2 LQKENI. The length of the CDR3 is 13 residues. The V gene lost 3 bases and the J gene lost 8 bases, with 10 bases spanning the gap. The CDR3 region has the DNA TGTGCCAGCTCACCGGGACGGCAGGAAAAACTGTTTTTT. It encodes CASSPGRQEKLFF.

V usage is TRBV27 and J usage is TRBJ1-5, with unresolved D. Trimming cost V 3 bases and J 3 bases, with 9 bases left between them. Germline lookup yields CDR1 MNHEY and CDR2 SMNVEV (reference sequence). The length of the CDR3 is 14 residues. CDR3 sequence: CASSFWGSNQPQHF. The CDR3 DNA reads as TGTGCCAGCAGTTTCTGGGGATCCAATCAGCCCCAGCATTTT.

CDR3 DNA: TGTGCCAGCAGTTTTGGGAGGGGTAACGAGCAGTACTTC. Translating gives CASSFGRGNEQYF. The chain recombines TRBV6-5 with TRBJ2-7; 7 nucleotides align to TRBD2. V was clipped by 4 bases and J by 5 bases; unmatched bases: 5. The CDR3 covers 13 residues. The germline CDR1 and CDR2 sequences are MNHEY and SVGAGI.

V usage is TRBV18 and J usage is TRBJ2-1; D remains unclear. The germline gives CDR1 KGHSH, CDR2 LQKENI. CDR3 length equals 15 residues. Trimming removed 3 bases from V and 6 bases from J, with 15 bases in between. The CDR3 reads CASSPRRVQTNEQFF. The CDR3 DNA reads TGTGCCAGCTCACCCCGGCGTGTCCAAACCAATGAGCAGTTCTTC.